Listed below are T cell receptor beta chains from one sample, sequenced in a study of blood T cells in healthy people across ages. TCRdb re-called the 5' RACE reads through MiXCR, storing one row per CDR3 protein. This sample yields about 650,000 distinct CDR3 sequences, of which over 40% are seen a single time; roughly 13% belongs to the top ten. Sequencing input: blood. The receptors shown here come from a woman aged 80 or over in good health. Both conserved end residues are part of each CDR3. D genes are given only for firm matches. Only part of the rows carry a size: once, few, many, or a class if the clone is expanded.

>TRBD2|TRBJ2-4|TRBV5-1|many
TGCGCCAGCAGCTTGGAGGGACTAGGGACGGCTAAAAAGTACTTC
CASSLEGLGTAKKYF
>.|TRBJ2-7|TRBV12-5|few
TGTGCTAGTGGTTTGACCCGTAAGGACAGCTCCTACGAGCAGTACTTC
CASGLTRKDSSYEQYF
>.|TRBJ2-7|TRBV5-1|many
TGCGCCAGCAGCCCGGACGGAAACTACGAGCAGTACTTC
CASSPDGNYEQYF
>.|TRBJ2-3|TRBV4-1|.
TGCGCCAGCAGCCAAGGCGCCCTTATACAGGGTGCTCAGTATTTT
CASSQGALIQGAQYF
>.|TRBJ1-5|TRBV6-6|many
TGTGCCAGCAACCGCCGGGCCAGGGATCAGCCCCAGCATTTT
CASNRRARDQPQHF
>TRBD2|TRBJ2-1|TRBV7-7|once
TGTGCCAGCAGCTTAGCCGGTAGCGGGGGGGCTAATGAGCAGTTCTTC
CASSLAGSGGANEQFF
>.|TRBJ1-2|TRBV15|.
TGTGCCACCAGCAGAGATACCTCTGACACCTATGGCTACACCTTC
CATSRDTSDTYGYTF
>.|TRBJ1-2|TRBV29-1|.
TGCAGCGTTGACCCCCTCGGAGGGGGTCAGGGCTACACCTTC
CSVDPLGGGQGYTF
>.|TRBJ2-2|TRBV6-5|many
TGTGCCAGCAGTTCCACCCTGAACACCGGGGAGCTGTTTTTT
CASSSTLNTGELFF
>TRBD1|TRBJ2-7|TRBV13|.
TGTGCCAGCAGAACGGACAGGGCGGGCGAGCAGTACTTC
CASRTDRAGEQYF
>.|TRBJ2-5|TRBV7-7|.
TGTGCTAGCAGCATCGGACGGCAAGGGACCCAGTACTTC
CASSIGRQGTQYF
>.|TRBJ2-7|TRBV10-3|.
TGTGCCATCAGTGAGAGTCAAGGGCAGTCTGGCGAGCAGTACTTC
CAISESQGQSGEQYF
>.|TRBJ1-2|TRBV7-9|many
TGTGCCAGCAGCTTAGCGAACCTTAACTATGGCTACACCTTC
CASSLANLNYGYTF
>.|TRBJ2-5|TRBV10-3|.
TGTGCCATCAGTTCTGCTCAAGAGACCCAGTACTTC
CAISSAQETQYF